This is a list of T cell receptor beta chains from one sample in a study of brain T cells in children with intractable seizures. Generated by immunoSEQ multiplex PCR, the TCRdb table keeps only in-frame clones and is missing some. The repertoire holds roughly 64,000 clones, with about 96% as singletons. The material was peripheral blood, obtained at surgery. All receptors derive from a boy under two years old with focal cortical dysplasia and intractable seizures. Each CDR3 is given with its conserved first and last residue. Each record gives: clone size, CDR3 length, J gene, D gene, V gene, CDR3 DNA, CDR3 protein. The D gene is left open where the match is weak. Some rows mark clone size as missing; the rest say once, few, many or name a class of expanded clone.

NA | 15 | TRBJ1-1 | NA | TRBV4-2 | TGTGCCAGCAGCCAATTGAGGCCCTTGAACACTGAAGCTTTCTTT | CASSQLRPLNTEAFF
NA | 13 | TRBJ2-7 | TRBD1 | TRBV19 | TGTGCCAGTAGTATTTCAGGGGGCGACGAGCAGTACTTC | CASSISGGDEQYF
NA | 18 | TRBJ2-3 | TRBD2 | TRBV7-3 | TGTGCCAGCAGCTTATCCGGGACTAGCGGGAGTAGGACAGATACGCAGTATTTT | CASSLSGTSGSRTDTQYF
NA | 17 | TRBJ2-1 | TRBD2 | TRBV6-6 | TGTGCCAGCAGTCCCCACCCGACAGCGGGGGGGCCCGATGAGCAGTTCTTC | CASSPHPTAGGPDEQFF
once | 17 | TRBJ2-7 | NA | TRBV1 | TGCACCAGCAGCCAAGGAAACCGCAGTACCGTACCCTACGAGCAGTACTTC | CTSSQGNRSTVPYEQYF
NA | 16 | TRBJ2-6 | NA | TRBV9 | TGTGCCAGCAGCCCCCTCGGGACCTCTGGGGCCAACGTCCTGACTTTC | CASSPLGTSGANVLTF
NA | 14 | TRBJ2-7 | NA | TRBV20-1 | TGCAGTGCTAGTGTTCCAGGGAGCTTCTACGAGCAGTACTTC | CSASVPGSFYEQYF
NA | 13 | TRBJ2-7 | NA | TRBV10-3 | TGTGCCATCAGTAGCGGGCAGGCCTACGAGCAGTACTTC | CAISSGQAYEQYF
NA | 15 | TRBJ2-7 | TRBD1 | TRBV15 | TGTGCCACCAGCAGAGGGACAGGGATAGGCTACGAGCAGTACTTC | CATSRGTGIGYEQYF
NA | 15 | TRBJ2-7 | NA | TRBV18 | TGTGCCAGCTCACCACCGGTGGAGGGGGCGGGGGAGCAGTACTTC | CASSPPVEGAGEQYF
NA | 13 | TRBJ2-5 | NA | TRBV10-3 | TGTGCCATCAGTGAGTACATTTCAGAGACCCAGTACTTC | CAISEYISETQYF
NA | 13 | TRBJ2-5 | NA | TRBV13 | TGTGCCAGCAGCTTAGCGGGTGGAGAGACCCAGTACTTC | CASSLAGGETQYF